This T cell receptor (beta chain) was captured in a study of PD-L1 blockade in urothelial cancer. The V gene lost 6 bases and the J gene lost 7 bases, with 12 bases spanning the gap. The germline gives CDR1 KGHSH, CDR2 LQKENI. The CDR3 loop spans 12 amino acids. This clone has just one count. Only in-frame clones appear in the TCRdb table, and some are missing; sequencing was by immunoSEQ multiplex PCR. This table holds about 80,000 clones, around 90% found once. This receptor was taken from a woman aged 65 to 85 with urothelial cancer. Sample: PBMCs, taken around atezolizumab (anti-PD-L1) treatment. The chain recombines TRBV18 with TRBJ1-2; D remains unclear. The CDR3 spells CASSPPGFGYTF. CDR3 sequence (DNA): TGTGCCAGCTCGCCTCCAGGTTTTGGCTACACCTTC.